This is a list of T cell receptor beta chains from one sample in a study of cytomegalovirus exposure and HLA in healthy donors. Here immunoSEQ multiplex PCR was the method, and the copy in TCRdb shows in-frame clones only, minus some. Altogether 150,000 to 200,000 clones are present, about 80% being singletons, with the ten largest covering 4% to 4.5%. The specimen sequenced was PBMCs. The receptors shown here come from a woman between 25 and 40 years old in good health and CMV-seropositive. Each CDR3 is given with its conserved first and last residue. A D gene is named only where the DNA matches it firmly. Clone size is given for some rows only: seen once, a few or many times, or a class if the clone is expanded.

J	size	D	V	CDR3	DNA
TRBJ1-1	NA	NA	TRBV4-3	CASSQDRGTTAFF	TGCGCCAGCAGCCAAGACAGGGGAACTACAGCTTTCTTT
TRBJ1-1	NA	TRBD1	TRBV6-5	CASTSGTVNTEAFF	TGTGCCAGCACTTCCGGGACAGTGAACACTGAAGCTTTCTTT
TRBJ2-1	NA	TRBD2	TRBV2	CASSGGLAGVHEQFF	TGTGCCAGCAGTGGGGGGCTAGCGGGAGTTCACGAGCAGTTCTTC
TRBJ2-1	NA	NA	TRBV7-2	CASSLASGQFF	TGTGCCAGCAGCTTAGCCTCGGGACAGTTCTTC
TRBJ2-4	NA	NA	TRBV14	CASSQAYGGANIQYF	TGTGCCAGCAGCCAAGCCTATGGGGGGGCAAACATTCAGTACTTC
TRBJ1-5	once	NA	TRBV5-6	CASSFHRVRSQPQHF	TGTGCCAGCAGCTTTCACAGGGTGCGGAGTCAGCCCCAGCATTTT
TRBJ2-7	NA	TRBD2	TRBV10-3	CAISGGPREGYEQYF	TGTGCCATCAGTGGGGGCCCGCGGGAGGGGTACGAGCAGTACTTC
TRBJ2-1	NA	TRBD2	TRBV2	CASSEYWTSGGGDEQFF	TGTGCCAGCAGTGAATATTGGACTAGCGGGGGGGGCGATGAGCAGTTCTTC
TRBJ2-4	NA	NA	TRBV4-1	CASSQGRPRGRAGNIQYF	TGCGCCAGCAGCCAAGGACGACCCAGGGGCCGGGCGGGCAACATTCAGTACTTC
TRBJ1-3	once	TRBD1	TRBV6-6	CASSYSGQGTGNTIYF	TGTGCCAGCAGTTACTCGGGACAGGGCACTGGAAACACCATATATTTT
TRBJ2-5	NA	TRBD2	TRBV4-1	CASSRFGNGGARETQYF	TGCGCCAGCAGCCGTTTTGGCAACGGGGGGGCGCGCGAGACCCAGTACTTC
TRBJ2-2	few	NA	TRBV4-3	CASSQDRDRELFF	TGCGCCAGCAGCCAAGATAGGGACAGGGAGCTGTTTTTT
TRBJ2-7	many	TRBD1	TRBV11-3	CASSREKTGGSYEQYF	TGTGCCAGCAGCCGAGAGAAGACAGGGGGTTCCTACGAGCAGTACTTC
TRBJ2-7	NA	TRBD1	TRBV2	CASRPGTGGGYEQYF	TGTGCCAGCAGACCAGGGACAGGGGGAGGGTACGAGCAGTACTTC
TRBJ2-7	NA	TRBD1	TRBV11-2	CASSWTGLDEQYF	TGTGCCAGCAGCTGGACAGGGCTCGACGAGCAGTACTTC
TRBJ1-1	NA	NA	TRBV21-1	CASSEWEAEAFF	TGTGCCAGCAGCGAGTGGGAGGCTGAAGCTTTCTTT
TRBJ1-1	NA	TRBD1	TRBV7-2	CASSLGQGALNTEAFF	TGTGCCAGCAGCTTAGGACAGGGGGCGCTGAACACTGAAGCTTTCTTT
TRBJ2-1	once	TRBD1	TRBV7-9	CASSPITGGSYNEQFF	TGTGCCAGCAGCCCGATCACAGGGGGCTCCTACAATGAGCAGTTCTTC
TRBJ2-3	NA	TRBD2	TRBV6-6	CASSTGLAGVTDTQYF	TGTGCCAGCAGTACCGGACTAGCGGGAGTCACAGATACGCAGTATTTT
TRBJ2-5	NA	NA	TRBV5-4	CASSWGGTLQETQYF	TGTGCCAGCAGCTGGGGAGGGACACTCCAAGAGACCCAGTACTTC
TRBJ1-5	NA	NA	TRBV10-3	CAISEGAKRPQHF	TGTGCCATCAGTGAGGGGGCGAAGAGGCCCCAGCATTTT
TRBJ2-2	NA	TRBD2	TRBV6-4	CASSDVLAGGPNTGELFF	TGTGCCAGCAGTGATGTACTAGCGGGGGGCCCGAACACCGGGGAGCTGTTTTTT
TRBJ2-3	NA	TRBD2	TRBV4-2	CASSQRLAGDLDTQYF	TGTGCCAGCAGCCAAAGACTAGCGGGAGACTTAGATACGCAGTATTTT
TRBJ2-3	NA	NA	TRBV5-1	CASSLETIGTQYF	TGCGCCAGCAGCTTGGAGACTATAGGTACGCAGTATTTT
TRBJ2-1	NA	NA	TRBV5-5	CASSLDGDSYNEQFF	TGTGCCAGCAGCTTGGACGGAGACTCCTACAATGAGCAGTTCTTC
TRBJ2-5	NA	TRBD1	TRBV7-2	CASSGGQGKETQYF	TGTGCCAGCAGCGGGGGACAGGGAAAAGAGACCCAGTACTTC
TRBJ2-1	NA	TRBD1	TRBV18	CASSRTGTGSYNEQFF	TGTGCCAGCTCACGCACCGGGACAGGGTCCTACAATGAGCAGTTCTTC
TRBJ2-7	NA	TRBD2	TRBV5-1	CASSLGRGVSYEQYF	TGCGCCAGCAGCTTGGGGCGGGGGGTTTCCTACGAGCAGTACTTC
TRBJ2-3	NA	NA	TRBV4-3	CASSQEITGHPLRDTQYF	TGCGCCAGCAGCCAAGAAATTACGGGACACCCTCTAAGAGATACGCAGTATTTT
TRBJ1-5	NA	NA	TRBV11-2	CASSAYYNQPQHF	TGTGCCAGCAGCGCCTACTACAATCAGCCCCAGCATTTT
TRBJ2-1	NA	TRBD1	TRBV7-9	CASSLVRQGLRKFF	TGTGCCAGCAGCTTAGTGCGACAGGGTCTCCGGAAGTTCTTC
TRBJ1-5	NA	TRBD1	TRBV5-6	CASSSGQGYQPQHF	TGTGCCAGCAGCTCCGGACAGGGTTATCAGCCCCAGCATTTT
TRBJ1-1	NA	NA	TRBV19	CASSIEVMNTEAFF	TGTGCCAGTAGTATTGAGGTAATGAACACTGAAGCTTTCTTT
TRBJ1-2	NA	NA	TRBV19	CASTPDRYGYTF	TGTGCCAGTACTCCGGACAGATATGGCTACACCTTC
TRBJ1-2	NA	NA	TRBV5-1	CASSPSQVGGYTF	TGCGCCAGCAGCCCCTCCCAAGTCGGTGGCTACACCTTC
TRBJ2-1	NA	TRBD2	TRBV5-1	CASSLDGTSGSRYNEQFF	TGCGCCAGCAGCTTGGACGGGACTAGCGGGAGTCGGTACAATGAGCAGTTCTTC
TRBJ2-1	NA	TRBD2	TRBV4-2	CASSQGELAGVNEQFF	TGTGCCAGCAGCCAAGGGGAACTAGCGGGAGTCAATGAGCAGTTCTTC
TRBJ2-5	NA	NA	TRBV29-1	CSVVSRTDQETQYF	TGCAGCGTTGTGTCAAGGACAGACCAAGAGACCCAGTACTTC
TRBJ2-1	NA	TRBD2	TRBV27	CATKTGLAISYNEQFF	TGTGCCACCAAGACCGGACTAGCTATCTCCTACAATGAGCAGTTCTTC
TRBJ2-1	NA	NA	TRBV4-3	CASSQDTSHLGEQFF	TGCGCCAGCAGCCAAGATACTAGTCACCTTGGTGAGCAGTTCTTC
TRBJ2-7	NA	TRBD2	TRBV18	CASSPGGANYEQYF	TGTGCCAGCTCACCGGGAGGGGCCAACTACGAGCAGTACTTC
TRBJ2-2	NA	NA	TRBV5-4	CASSLYGPGTGELFF	TGTGCCAGCAGCTTATACGGGCCGGGGACCGGGGAGCTGTTTTTT
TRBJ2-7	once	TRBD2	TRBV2	CASSPSGAHPIYEQYF	TGTGCCAGCAGTCCTAGCGGGGCCCACCCCATCTACGAGCAGTACTTC
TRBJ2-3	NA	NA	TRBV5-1	CASSLGAGWVDTQYF	TGCGCCAGCAGCTTGGGTGCAGGGTGGGTGGATACGCAGTATTTT
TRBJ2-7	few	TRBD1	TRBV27	CASSSTGTGGHEQYF	TGTGCCAGCAGTTCCACCGGGACAGGGGGTCACGAGCAGTACTTC
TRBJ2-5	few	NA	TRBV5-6	CASSLGQASETQYF	TGTGCCAGCAGCTTGGGACAGGCCTCCGAGACCCAGTACTTC
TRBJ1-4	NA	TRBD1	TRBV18	CASSAGTGIEKLFF	TGTGCCAGCTCAGCCGGGACAGGGATTGAAAAACTGTTTTTT
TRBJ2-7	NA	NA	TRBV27	CASRQGASVAYEQYF	TGTGCCAGCAGGCAAGGGGCTAGCGTCGCCTACGAGCAGTACTTC
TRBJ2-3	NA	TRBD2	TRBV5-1	CASTRGAQSTDTQYF	TGCGCCAGCACGCGGGGGGCCCAGAGCACAGATACGCAGTATTTT
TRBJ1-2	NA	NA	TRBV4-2	CASSLPVGPESYTF	TGTGCCAGCAGCCTCCCCGTGGGGCCTGAGAGCTACACCTTC
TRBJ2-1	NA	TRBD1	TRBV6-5	CASSPEGAWEQFF	TGTGCCAGCAGTCCCGAGGGGGCTTGGGAGCAGTTCTTC
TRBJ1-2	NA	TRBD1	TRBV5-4	CASSFSGGIYYGYTF	TGTGCCAGCAGCTTTTCAGGGGGCATATATTATGGCTACACCTTC
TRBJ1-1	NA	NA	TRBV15	CATSRARGNTEAFF	TGTGCCACCAGCAGAGCGAGAGGGAACACTGAAGCTTTCTTT
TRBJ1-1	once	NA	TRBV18	CASSPPAMNTEAFF	TGTGCCAGCTCACCACCGGCAATGAACACTGAAGCTTTCTTT